This TCR beta chain was captured by sequencing in a study of cytomegalovirus exposure and HLA in healthy donors. General study findings and limits: Reported results showed that the classifier diagnosed cytomegalovirus status with high specificity and sensitivity.

V lost 9 bases to trimming and J lost 2 bases, with 17 bases between them. Germline V gene sequence: CDR1 LNHDA, CDR2 SQIVND (reference sequence). This CDR3 has 14 residues. In the PCR, 60 Vbeta and 13 Jbeta primers were used. Clones were read by immunoSEQ multiplex PCR, and TCRdb kept only the in-frame ones, dropping some. The data hold some 130,000 clones, with approximately 62% observed a single time. On this clone itself: Its specificity is not known.

J is TRBJ2-7 and V is TRBV19, with D maybe TRBD2 (6 bases). The receptor was isolated from a human donor in good health. The sample consisted of PBMCs. Written as DNA, the CDR3 is TGTGCCAGCTCTGGGGGGAGCCCTCCCTACGAGCAGTACTTC. It yields the protein CASSGGSPPYEQYF.